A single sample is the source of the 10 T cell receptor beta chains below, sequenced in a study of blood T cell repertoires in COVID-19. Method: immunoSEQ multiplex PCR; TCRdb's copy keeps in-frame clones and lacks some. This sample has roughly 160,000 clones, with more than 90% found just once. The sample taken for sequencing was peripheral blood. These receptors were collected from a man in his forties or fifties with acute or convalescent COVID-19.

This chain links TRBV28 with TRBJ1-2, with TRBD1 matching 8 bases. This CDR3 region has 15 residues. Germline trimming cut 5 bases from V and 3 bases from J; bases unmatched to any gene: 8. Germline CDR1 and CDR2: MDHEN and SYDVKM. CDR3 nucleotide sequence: TGTGCCAGCAGTACCCGACAGGGGCTGGACTATGGCTACACCTTC. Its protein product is CASSTRQGLDYGYTF.

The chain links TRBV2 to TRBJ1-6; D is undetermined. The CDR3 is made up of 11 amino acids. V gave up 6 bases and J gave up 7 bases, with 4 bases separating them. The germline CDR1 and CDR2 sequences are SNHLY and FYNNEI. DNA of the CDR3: TGTGCCAGCAGATCGAATTCACCCCTCCACTTT. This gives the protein CASRSNSPLHF.

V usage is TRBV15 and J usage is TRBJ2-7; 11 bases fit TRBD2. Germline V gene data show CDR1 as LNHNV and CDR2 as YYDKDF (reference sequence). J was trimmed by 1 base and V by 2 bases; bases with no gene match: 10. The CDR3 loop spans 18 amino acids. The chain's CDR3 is CATSRTQLASGRSYEQYF. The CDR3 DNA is TGTGCCACCAGCAGAACCCAGTTGGCTAGCGGGAGGTCCTACGAGCAGTACTTC.

The CDR3 DNA sequence: TGTGCCAGCAGTTTAAGGAGTACCGGGGAGCTGTTTTTT. This gives the protein CASSLRSTGELFF. The J gene is TRBJ2-2, the V gene TRBV28; D call uncertain. Looked up from germline, CDR1 is MDHEN and CDR2 is SYDVKM. Trimming cost V 2 bases and J 5 bases, with 6 bases left between them. This CDR3 region has 13 residues. Full variable domain (rest looked up from reference TRBV28 and TRBJ2-2): DVKVTQSSRYLVKRTGEKVFLECVQDMDHENMFWYRQDPGLGLRLIYFSYDVKMKEKGDIPEGYSVSREKKERFSLILESASTNQTSMYLCASSLRSTGELFFGEGSRLTVL.

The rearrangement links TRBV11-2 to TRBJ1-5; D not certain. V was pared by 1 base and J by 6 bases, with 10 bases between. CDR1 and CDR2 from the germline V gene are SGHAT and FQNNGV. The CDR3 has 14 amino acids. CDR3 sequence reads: CASSLVPGGQPQHF. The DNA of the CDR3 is TGTGCCAGCAGCTTAGTTCCGGGAGGTCAGCCCCAGCATTTT.

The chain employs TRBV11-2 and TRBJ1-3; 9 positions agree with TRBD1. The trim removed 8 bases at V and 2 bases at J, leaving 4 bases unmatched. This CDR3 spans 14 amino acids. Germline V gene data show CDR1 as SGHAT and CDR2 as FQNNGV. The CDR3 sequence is CASSQGAAGNTIYF. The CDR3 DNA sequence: TGTGCCAGCTCACAGGGGGCGGCTGGAAACACCATATATTTT.

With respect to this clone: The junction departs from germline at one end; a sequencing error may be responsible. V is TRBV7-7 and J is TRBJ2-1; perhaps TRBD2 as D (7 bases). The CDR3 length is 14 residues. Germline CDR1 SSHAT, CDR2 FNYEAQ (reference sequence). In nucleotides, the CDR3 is TGTGCTAGCAGCTTAGGGGGGGACCCCTCTGAGCAGTTCTTC. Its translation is CASSLGGDPSEQFF.

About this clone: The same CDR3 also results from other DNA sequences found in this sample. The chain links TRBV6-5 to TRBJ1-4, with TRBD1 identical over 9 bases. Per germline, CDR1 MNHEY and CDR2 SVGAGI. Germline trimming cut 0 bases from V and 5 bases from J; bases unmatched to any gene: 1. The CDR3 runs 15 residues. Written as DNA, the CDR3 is TGTGCCAGCAGTTACTCCGGGACAGGGAATGAAAAACTGTTTTTT. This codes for CASSYSGTGNEKLFF.

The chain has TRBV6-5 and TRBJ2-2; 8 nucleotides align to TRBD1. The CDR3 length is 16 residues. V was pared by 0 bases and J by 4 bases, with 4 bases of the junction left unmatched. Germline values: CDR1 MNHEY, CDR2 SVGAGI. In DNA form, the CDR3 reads TGTGCCAGCAGTTACTCGGGGACAGGCATCACCGGGGAGCTGTTTTTT. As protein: CASSYSGTGITGELFF.

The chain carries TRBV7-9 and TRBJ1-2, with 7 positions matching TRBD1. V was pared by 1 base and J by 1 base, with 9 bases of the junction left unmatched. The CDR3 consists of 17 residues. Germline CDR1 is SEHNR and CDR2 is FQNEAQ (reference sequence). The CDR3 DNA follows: TGTGCCAGCAGCTTAGACGGACAGGCGATACTTAACTATGGCTACACCTTC. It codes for CASSLDGQAILNYGYTF.